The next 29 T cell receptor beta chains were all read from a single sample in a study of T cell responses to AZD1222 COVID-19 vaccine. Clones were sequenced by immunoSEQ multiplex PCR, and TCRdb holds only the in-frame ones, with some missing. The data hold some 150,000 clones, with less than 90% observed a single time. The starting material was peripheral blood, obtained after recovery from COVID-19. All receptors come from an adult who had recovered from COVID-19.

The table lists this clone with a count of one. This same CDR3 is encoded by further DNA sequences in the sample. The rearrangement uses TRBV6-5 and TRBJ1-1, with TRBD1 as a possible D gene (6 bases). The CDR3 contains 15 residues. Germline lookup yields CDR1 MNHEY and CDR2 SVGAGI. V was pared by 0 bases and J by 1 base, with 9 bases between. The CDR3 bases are TGTGCCAGCAGTTACTCCAGGGGCTGGAACACTGAAGCTTTCTTT. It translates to CASSYSRGWNTEAFF.

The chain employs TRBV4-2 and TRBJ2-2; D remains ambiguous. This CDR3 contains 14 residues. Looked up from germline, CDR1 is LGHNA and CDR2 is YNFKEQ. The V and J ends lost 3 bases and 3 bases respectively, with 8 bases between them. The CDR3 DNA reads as TGTGCCAGCAGCCATTCCACCGACACCGGGGAGCTGTTTTTT. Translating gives CASSHSTDTGELFF.

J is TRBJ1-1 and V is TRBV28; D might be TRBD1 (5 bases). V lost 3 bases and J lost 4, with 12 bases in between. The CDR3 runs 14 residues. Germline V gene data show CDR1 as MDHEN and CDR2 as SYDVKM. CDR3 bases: TGTGCCAGCAGTTTTCATGGGGGTATCACTGAAGCTTTCTTT. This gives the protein CASSFHGGITEAFF.

In DNA, the CDR3 is TGTGCCAGCAGCTTTAAACAGGGAGGGACAGATACGCAGTATTTT. Translating gives CASSFKQGGTDTQYF. The V and J genes are TRBV5-4 and TRBJ2-3; a weak D match, TRBD2 (7 bases). The CDR3 has 15 amino acids. CDR1 and CDR2 from the germline V gene are SGHNT and YYREEE (reference sequence). The ends were cut back, 2 bases at V and 3 bases at J, with 13 bases in the middle.

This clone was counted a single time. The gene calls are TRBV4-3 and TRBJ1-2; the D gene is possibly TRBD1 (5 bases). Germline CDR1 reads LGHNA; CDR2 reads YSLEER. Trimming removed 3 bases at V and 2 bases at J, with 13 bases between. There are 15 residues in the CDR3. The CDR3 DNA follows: TGCGCCAGCAGCCACGTGGGACGGCAGAACTATGGCTACACCTTC. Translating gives CASSHVGRQNYGYTF.

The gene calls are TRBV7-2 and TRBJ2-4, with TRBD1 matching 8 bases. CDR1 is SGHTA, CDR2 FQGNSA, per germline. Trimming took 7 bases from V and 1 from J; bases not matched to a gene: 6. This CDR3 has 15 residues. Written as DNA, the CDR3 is TGTGCCAGCACCCCAGGGGGCGCCGCCAAAAACATTCAGTACTTC. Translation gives CASTPGGAAKNIQYF.

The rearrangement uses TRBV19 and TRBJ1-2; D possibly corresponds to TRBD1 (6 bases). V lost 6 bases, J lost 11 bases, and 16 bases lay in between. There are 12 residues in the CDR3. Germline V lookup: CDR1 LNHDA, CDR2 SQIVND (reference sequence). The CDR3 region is CASRWGAWGYTF. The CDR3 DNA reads TGTGCCAGTAGATGGGGGGCATGGGGATACACCTTC.

CDR3 region: CATRFGSGVAGELFF. In DNA form, the CDR3 reads TGTGCCACCAGGTTCGGTAGCGGGGTGGCCGGGGAGCTGTTTTTT. The gene calls are TRBV24-1 and TRBJ2-2, with TRBD2 matching over 8 bases. V gave up 7 bases and J gave up 6 bases; unmatched junction bases: 9. Germline V gene data show CDR1 as KGHDR and CDR2 as SFDVKD. This CDR3 has 15 amino acids.

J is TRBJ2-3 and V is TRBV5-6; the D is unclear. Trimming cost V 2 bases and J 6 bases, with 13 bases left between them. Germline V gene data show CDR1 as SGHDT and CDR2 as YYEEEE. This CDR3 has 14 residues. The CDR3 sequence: CASSFLVTLDTQYF. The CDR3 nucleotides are TGTGCCAGCAGCTTCCTAGTGACTCTGGATACGCAGTATTTT. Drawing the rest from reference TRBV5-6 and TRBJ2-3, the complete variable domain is DAGVTQSPTHLIKTRGQQVTLRCSPKSGHDTVSWYQQALGQGPQFIFQYYEEEERQRGNFPDRFSGHQFPNYSSELNVNALLLGDSALYLCASSFLVTLDTQYFGPGTRLTVL.

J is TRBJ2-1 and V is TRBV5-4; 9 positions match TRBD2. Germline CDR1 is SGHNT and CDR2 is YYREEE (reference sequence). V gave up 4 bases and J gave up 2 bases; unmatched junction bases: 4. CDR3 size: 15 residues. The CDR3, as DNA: TGTGCCAGCAGCCTGGGACTAGCTGCCTACAATGAGCAGTTCTTC. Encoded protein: CASSLGLAAYNEQFF.

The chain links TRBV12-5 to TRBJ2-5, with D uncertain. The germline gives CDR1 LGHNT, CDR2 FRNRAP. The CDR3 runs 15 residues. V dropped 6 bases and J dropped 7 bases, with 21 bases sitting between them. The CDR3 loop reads CASGELRMIPRTQYF. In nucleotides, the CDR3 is TGTGCTAGTGGAGAGCTCAGAATGATTCCAAGGACCCAGTACTTC.

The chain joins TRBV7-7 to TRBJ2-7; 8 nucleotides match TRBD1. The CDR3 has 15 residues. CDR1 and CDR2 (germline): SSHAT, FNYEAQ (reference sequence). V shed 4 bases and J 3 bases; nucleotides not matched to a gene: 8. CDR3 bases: TGTGCCAGCAGCTCCCGGACAGGGCCCCTCTACGAGCAGTACTTC. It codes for CASSSRTGPLYEQYF.

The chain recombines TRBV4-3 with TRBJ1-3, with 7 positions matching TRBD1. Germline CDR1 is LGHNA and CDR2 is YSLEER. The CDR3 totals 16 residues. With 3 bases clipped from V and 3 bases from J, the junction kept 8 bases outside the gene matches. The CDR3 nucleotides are TGCGCCAGCAGCCAGGGGGACAGTCAACTTGGAAACACCATATATTTT. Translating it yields CASSQGDSQLGNTIYF.

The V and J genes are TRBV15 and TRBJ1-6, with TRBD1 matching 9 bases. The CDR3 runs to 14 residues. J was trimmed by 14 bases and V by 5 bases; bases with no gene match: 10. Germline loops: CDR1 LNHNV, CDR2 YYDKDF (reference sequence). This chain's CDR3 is CATSVDRGGRALHF. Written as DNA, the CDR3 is TGTGCCACCAGCGTGGACAGGGGTGGAAGGGCCCTCCACTTT. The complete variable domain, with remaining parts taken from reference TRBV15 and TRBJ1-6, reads DAMVIQNPRYQVTQFGKPVTLSCSQTLNHNVMYWYQQKSSQAPKLLFHYYDKDFNNEADTPDNFQSRRPNTSFCFLDIRSPGLGDTAMYLCATSVDRGGRALHFGNGTRLTVT.

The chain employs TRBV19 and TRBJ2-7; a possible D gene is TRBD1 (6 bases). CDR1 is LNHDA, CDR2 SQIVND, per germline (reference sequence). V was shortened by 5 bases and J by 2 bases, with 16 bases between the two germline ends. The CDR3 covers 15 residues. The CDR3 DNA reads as TGTGCCAGTAGTCCCCGTCGCAGGGGACCCTACGAGCAGTACTTC. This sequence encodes CASSPRRRGPYEQYF.

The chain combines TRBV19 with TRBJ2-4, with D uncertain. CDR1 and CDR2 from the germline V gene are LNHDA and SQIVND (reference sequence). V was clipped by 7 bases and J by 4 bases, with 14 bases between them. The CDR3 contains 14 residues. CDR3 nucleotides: TGTGCCAGTACCCTAGGGCCCGAAAAAAACATTCAGTACTTC. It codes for CASTLGPEKNIQYF.

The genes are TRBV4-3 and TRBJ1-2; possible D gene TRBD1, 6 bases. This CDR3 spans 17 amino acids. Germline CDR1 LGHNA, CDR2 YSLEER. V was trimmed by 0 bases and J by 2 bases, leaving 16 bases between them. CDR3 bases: TGCGCCAGCAGCCAAGACCCCGGACAGTCGGCAAACTATGGCTACACCTTC. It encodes CASSQDPGQSANYGYTF.

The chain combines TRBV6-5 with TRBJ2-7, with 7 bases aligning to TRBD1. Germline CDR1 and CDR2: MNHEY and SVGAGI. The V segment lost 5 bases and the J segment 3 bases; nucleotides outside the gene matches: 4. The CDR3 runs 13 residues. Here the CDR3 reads CASSRTGDYEQYF. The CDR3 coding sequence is TGTGCCAGCAGTAGAACAGGGGACTACGAGCAGTACTTC.

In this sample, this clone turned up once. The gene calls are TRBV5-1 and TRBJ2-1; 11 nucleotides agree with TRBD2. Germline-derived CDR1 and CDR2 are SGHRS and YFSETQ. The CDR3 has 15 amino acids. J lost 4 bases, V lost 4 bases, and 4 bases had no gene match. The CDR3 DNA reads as TGCGCCAGCAGCAGCACTAGCGGGGGTTACAATGAGCAGTTCTTC. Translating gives CASSSTSGGYNEQFF.

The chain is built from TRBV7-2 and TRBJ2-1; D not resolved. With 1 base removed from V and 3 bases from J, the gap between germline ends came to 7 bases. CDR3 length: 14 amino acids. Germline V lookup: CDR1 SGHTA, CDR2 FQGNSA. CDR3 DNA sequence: TGTGCCAGCAGCTTAGAGCCTAGCTACAATGAGCAGTTCTTC. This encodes CASSLEPSYNEQFF.

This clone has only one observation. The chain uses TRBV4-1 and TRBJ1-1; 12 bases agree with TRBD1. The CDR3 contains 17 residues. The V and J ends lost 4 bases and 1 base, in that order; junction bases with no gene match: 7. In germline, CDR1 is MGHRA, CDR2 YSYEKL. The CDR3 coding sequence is TGCGCCAGCAGCCCCCCGGGACAGGGGGCCCAGAACACTGAAGCTTTCTTT. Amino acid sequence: CASSPPGQGAQNTEAFF.

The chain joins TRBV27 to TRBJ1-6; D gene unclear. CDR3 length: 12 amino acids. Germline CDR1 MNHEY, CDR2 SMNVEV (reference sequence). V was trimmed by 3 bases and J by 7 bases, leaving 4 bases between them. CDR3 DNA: TGTGCCAGCAGTTTCACCAATTCACCCCTCCACTTT. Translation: CASSFTNSPLHF.

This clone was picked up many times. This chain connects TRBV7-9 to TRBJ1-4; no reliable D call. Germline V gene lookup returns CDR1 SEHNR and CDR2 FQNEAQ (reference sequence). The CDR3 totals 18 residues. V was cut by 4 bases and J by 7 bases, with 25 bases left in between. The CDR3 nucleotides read TGTGCCAGCAGCTCACATACCCTGAATGACGCCCCCGGTGAAAAACTGTTTTTT. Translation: CASSSHTLNDAPGEKLFF.

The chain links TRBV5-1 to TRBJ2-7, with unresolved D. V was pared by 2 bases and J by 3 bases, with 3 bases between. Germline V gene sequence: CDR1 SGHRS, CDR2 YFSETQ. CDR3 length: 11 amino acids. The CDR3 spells CASSFHYEQYF. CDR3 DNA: TGCGCCAGCAGCTTTCACTACGAGCAGTACTTC.

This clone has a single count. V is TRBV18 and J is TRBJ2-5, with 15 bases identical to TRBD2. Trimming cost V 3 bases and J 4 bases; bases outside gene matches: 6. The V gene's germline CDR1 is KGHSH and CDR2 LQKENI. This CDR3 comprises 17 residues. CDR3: CASSPPGLAGGGETQYF. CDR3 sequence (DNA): TGTGCCAGCTCACCGCCGGGACTAGCGGGAGGAGGAGAGACCCAGTACTTC.

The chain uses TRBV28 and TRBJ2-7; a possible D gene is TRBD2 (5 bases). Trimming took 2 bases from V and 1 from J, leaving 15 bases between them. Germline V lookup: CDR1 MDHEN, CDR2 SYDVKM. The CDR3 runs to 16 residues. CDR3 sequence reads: CASSLRGYYGSYEQYF. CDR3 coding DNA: TGTGCCAGCAGTTTACGAGGGTATTATGGGTCCTACGAGCAGTACTTC.

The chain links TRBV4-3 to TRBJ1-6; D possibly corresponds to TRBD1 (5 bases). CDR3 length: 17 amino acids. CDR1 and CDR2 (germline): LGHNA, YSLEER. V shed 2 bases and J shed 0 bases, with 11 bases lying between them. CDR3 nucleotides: TGCGCCAGCAGCCAACAAGCTCAGGGCTCCTATAATTCACCCCTCCACTTT. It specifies CASSQQAQGSYNSPLHF.

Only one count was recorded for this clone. In DNA form, the CDR3 reads TGCGCCAGCAGCTTGACAGGGCGGGAGAGCACAGATACGCAGTATTTT. This encodes CASSLTGRESTDTQYF. This sequence joins TRBV5-1 and TRBJ2-3; a possible D gene is TRBD2 (7 bases). V was clipped by 1 base and J by 0 bases, with 12 bases between them. The CDR3 length is 16 residues. The germline gives CDR1 SGHRS, CDR2 YFSETQ. The entire variable domain, with the rest obtained from reference TRBV5-1 and TRBJ2-3, is as follows: KAGVTQTPRYLIKTRGQQVTLSCSPISGHRSVSWYQQTPGQGLQFLFEYFSETQRNKGNFPGRFSGRQFSNSRSEMNVSTLELGDSALYLCASSLTGRESTDTQYFGPGTRLTVL.

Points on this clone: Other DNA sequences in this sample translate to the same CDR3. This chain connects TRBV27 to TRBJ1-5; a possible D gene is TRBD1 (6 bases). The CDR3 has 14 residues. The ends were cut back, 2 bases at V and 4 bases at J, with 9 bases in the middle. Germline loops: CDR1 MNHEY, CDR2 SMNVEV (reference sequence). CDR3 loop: CASSLGGGNQPQHF. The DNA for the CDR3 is TGTGCCAGCAGTTTAGGGGGCGGGAATCAGCCCCAGCATTTT.